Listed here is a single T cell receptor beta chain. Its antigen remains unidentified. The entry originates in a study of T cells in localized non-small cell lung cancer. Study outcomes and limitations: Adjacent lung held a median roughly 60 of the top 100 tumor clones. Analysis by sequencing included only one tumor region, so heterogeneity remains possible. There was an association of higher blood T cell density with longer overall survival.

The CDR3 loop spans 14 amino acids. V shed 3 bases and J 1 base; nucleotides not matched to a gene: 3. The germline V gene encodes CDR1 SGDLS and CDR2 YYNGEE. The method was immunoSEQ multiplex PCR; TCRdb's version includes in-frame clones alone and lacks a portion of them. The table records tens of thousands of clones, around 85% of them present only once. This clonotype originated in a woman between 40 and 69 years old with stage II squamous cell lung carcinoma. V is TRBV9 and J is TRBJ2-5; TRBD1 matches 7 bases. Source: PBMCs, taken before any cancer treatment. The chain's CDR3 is CASSAGTVQETQYF. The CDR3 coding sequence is TGTGCCAGCAGCGCCGGGACAGTCCAAGAGACCCAGTACTTC.